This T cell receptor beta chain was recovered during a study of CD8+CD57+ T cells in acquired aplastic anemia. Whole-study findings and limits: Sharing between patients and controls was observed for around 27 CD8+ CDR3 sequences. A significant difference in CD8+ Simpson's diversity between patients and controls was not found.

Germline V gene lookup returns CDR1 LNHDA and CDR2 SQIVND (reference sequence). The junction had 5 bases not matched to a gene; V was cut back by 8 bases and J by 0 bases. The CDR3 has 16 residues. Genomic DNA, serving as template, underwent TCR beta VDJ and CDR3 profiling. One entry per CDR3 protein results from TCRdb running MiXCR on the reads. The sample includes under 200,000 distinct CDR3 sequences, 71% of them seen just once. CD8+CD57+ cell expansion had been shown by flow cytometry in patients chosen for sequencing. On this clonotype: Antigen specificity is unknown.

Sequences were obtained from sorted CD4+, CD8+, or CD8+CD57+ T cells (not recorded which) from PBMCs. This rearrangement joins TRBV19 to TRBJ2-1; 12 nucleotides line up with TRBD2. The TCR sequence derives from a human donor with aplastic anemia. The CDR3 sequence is CASSSGRGTSYNEQFF. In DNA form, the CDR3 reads TGTGCCAGTTCTAGCGGGAGGGGGACCTCCTACAATGAGCAGTTCTTC. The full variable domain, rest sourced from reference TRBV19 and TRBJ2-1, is DGGITQSPKYLFRKEGQNVTLSCEQNLNHDAMYWYRQDPGQGLRLIYYSQIVNDFQKGDIAEGYSVSREKKESFPLTVTSAQKNPTAFYLCASSSGRGTSYNEQFFGPGTRLTVL.